One sample yielded the 8 T cell receptor beta chains listed below, sequenced in a study of T-cell memory formation after mild COVID-19. A single record per CDR3 protein comes from TCRdb applying MiXCR to the 5' RACE reads. The table lists around 370,000 distinct CDR3 sequences, around 20% of them singletons. The sequenced sample consisted of PBMCs or a T cell subset sorted from them (not recorded which). The source of these receptors is an adult woman who had mild COVID-19 (a few samples of this study predate the infection). Cell type and time point are not known.

This clonotype was counted ten times or more. The V and J genes are TRBV6-5 and TRBJ2-1; D possibly corresponds to TRBD2 (5 bases). Germline V lookup: CDR1 MNHEY, CDR2 SVGAGI. The CDR3 spans 14 residues. V dropped 2 bases and J dropped 9 bases, with 14 bases sitting between them. CDR3 DNA sequence: TGTGCCAGCAGTTACCCTACTAGGTACGGTGAGCAGTTCTTC. Translating it yields CASSYPTRYGEQFF.

This clonotype was counted between two and nine times. The chain recombines TRBV20-1 with TRBJ2-2; 12 bases are shared with TRBD2. Germline V gene sequence: CDR1 DFQATT, CDR2 SNEGSKA (reference sequence). Trimming took 0 bases from V and 11 from J; bases not matched to a gene: 10. The CDR3 consists of 16 residues. As DNA, the CDR3 is TGCAGTGCTAGAGATATGAGGACTAGCGGGAAGGAAGAGCTGTTTTTT. Translated, it gives CSARDMRTSGKEELFF.

The chain uses TRBV7-2 and TRBJ1-1; D remains unclear. There are 15 residues in the CDR3. The V and J ends lost 5 bases and 5 bases respectively, with 18 bases between them. From germline, CDR1 is SGHTA and CDR2 FQGNSA. CDR3 loop: CASSHPRRMGTEAFF. DNA for the CDR3: TGTGCCAGCAGCCACCCACGACGGATGGGGACTGAAGCTTTCTTT.

This clonotype came up a few times. This chain links TRBV27 with TRBJ1-1, with a weak D call TRBD1 (6 bases). Germline V lookup: CDR1 MNHEY, CDR2 SMNVEV (reference sequence). The CDR3 is 15 residues long. V lost 0 bases and J lost 0, with 8 bases in between. The CDR3 loop reads CASSLSGGMNTEAFF. The CDR3 nucleotides are TGTGCCAGCAGTTTATCAGGGGGGATGAACACTGAAGCTTTCTTT.

Here the CDR3 reads CSARDIASGRGTQYF. CDR3 bases: TGCAGTGCTAGAGATATAGCTAGCGGGAGAGGGACCCAGTACTTC. This sequence joins TRBV20-1 and TRBJ2-5; 10 nucleotides align to TRBD2. Germline trimming cut 0 bases from V and 7 bases from J; bases unmatched to any gene: 8. Germline V lookup: CDR1 DFQATT, CDR2 SNEGSKA (reference sequence). This CDR3 is built from 15 residues.

The chain employs TRBV5-1 and TRBJ1-1; D not resolved. Germline V lookup: CDR1 SGHRS, CDR2 YFSETQ. The ends were cut back, 5 bases at V and 1 base at J, with 12 bases in the middle. The CDR3 runs 14 residues. The DNA of the CDR3 is TGCGCCAGCAGGAGTGGCGGGGAGAACACTGAAGCTTTCTTT. It encodes CASRSGGENTEAFF.

This clonotype was recorded at least ten times. This chain joins TRBV30 and TRBJ1-2; D uncertain. Trimming cost V 3 bases and J 3 bases, with 8 bases left between them. The CDR3 runs 12 residues. Germline V gene data show CDR1 as GTSNPN and CDR2 as SVGIG (reference sequence). The CDR3 spells CAWSRTDYGYTF. The CDR3 DNA reads as TGTGCCTGGAGCCGGACGGACTATGGCTACACCTTC.

This clonotype occurred many times. The chain uses TRBV15 and TRBJ2-4; the match to TRBD2 covers 9 bases. V shed 1 base and J 3 bases; nucleotides not matched to a gene: 7. Germline CDR1 is LNHNV and CDR2 is YYDKDF (reference sequence). This CDR3 contains 17 residues. The CDR3 region is CATSRVGLAGIKNIQYF. The CDR3 DNA follows: TGTGCCACCAGCAGAGTTGGGCTAGCGGGGATCAAAAACATTCAGTACTTC.